This TCR beta chain is drawn from a study of blood T cell repertoires in COVID-19. Turning to the study itself: Samples taken during acute and convalescent COVID-19 were collected in the United States, Italy and Spain. From T cells, B-cell-depleted T cells, or PBMCs came the material, which was cDNA or gDNA.

The length of the CDR3 is 18 residues. The V end lost 5 bases, the J end lost 0 bases, and 17 bases lay between the germline ends. Germline loops: CDR1 SEHNR, CDR2 FQNEAQ (reference sequence). Original methodology: Amplification from reference gene primers served as the basis for estimated nucleated cell counts. Data came from immunoSEQ multiplex PCR; TCRdb stores just in-frame clones and leaves some out. The V and J calls and the clone size are those of that table, but D and trimming were determined from the DNA. The profile covers 90,000 to 150,000 clones, with around three quarters appearing a single time and 3% to 4.5% taken by the ten largest.

This rearrangement joins TRBV7-9 to TRBJ2-6; tentatively, D is TRBD2 (5 bases). The source of this sequence is a woman of 80 years or more with acute or convalescent COVID-19. What was sequenced was peripheral blood. The CDR3 DNA follows: TGTGCCAGCAGCCCAAAGGAGCGGTTAAGCTCTGGGGCCAACGTCCTGACTTTC. It encodes CASSPKERLSSGANVLTF.